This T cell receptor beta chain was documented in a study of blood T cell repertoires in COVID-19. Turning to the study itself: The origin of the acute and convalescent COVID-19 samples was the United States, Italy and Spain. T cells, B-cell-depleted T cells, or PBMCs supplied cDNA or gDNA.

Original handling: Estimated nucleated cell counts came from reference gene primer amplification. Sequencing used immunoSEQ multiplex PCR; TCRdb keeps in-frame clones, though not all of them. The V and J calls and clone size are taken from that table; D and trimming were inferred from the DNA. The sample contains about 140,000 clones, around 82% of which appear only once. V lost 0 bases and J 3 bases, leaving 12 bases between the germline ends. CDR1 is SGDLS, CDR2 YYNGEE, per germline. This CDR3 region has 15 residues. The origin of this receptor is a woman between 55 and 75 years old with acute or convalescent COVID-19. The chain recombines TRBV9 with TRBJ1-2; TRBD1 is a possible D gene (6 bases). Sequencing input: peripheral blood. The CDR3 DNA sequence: TGTGCCAGCAGCGTAGCAGTGTCAGGGGACTATGGCTACACCTTC. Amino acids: CASSVAVSGDYGYTF.